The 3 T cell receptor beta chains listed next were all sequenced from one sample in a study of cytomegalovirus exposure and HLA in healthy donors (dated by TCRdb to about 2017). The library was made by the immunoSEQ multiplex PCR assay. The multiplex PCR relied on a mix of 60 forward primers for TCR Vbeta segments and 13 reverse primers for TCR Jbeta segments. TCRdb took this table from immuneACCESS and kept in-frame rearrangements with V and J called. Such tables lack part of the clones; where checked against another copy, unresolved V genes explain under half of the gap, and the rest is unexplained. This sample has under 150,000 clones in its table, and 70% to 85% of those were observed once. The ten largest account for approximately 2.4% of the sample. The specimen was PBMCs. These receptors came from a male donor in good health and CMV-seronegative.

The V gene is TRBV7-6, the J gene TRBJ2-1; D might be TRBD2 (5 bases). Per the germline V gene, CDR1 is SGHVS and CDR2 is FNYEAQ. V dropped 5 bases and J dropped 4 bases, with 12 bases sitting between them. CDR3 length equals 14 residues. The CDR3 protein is CASSPDEGYNEQFF. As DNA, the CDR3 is TGTGCCAGCAGCCCTGACGAGGGTTACAATGAGCAGTTCTTC. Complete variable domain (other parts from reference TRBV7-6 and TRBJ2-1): GAGVSQSPRYKVTKRGQDVALRCDPISGHVSLYWYRQALGQGPEFLTYFNYEAQQDKSGLPNDRFSAERPEGSISTLTIQRTEQRDSAMYRCASSPDEGYNEQFFGPGTRLTVL.

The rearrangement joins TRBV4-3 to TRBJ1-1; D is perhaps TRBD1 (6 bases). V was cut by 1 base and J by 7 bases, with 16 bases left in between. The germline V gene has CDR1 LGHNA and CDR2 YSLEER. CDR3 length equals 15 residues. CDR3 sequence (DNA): TGCGCCAGCAGCCAAGGCTTAACGGGAGGGGGTGAAGCTTTCTTT. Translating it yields CASSQGLTGGGEAFF.

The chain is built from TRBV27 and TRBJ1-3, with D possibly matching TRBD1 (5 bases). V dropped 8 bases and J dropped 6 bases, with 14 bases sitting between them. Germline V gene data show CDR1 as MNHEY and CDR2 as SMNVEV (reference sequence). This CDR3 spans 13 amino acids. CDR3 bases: TGTGCCAGCCGGGGTGCGGGGGTAAACACCATATATTTT. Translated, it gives CASRGAGVNTIYF.